This T cell receptor beta chain was captured in a study of neurological immune-mediated disorders. The study built unsorted libraries from 2 million PBMCs kept at -80 C. TCRdb called the 5' RACE reads again in MiXCR, with one record for every CDR3 protein. The table records roughly 62,000 distinct CDR3 sequences, around 5% of them present only once. This clonotype was counted many times. V dropped 1 base and J dropped 1 base, with 10 bases sitting between them. CDR3 length: 16 amino acids. Germline lookup yields CDR1 KGHSH and CDR2 LQKENI. Specimen: PBMCs. V is TRBV18 and J is TRBJ2-2; D may be TRBD1 (6 bases). This receptor was obtained from a woman between 50 and 59 years old with multiple sclerosis. The CDR3 sequence is CASSPQQGGNTGELFF. In nucleotides, the CDR3 is TGTGCCAGCTCACCACAACAAGGGGGGAACACCGGGGAGCTGTTTTTT. The full variable domain, completed using reference TRBV18 and TRBJ2-2, is NAGVMQNPRHLVRRRGQEARLRCSPMKGHSHVYWYRQLPEEGLKFMVYLQKENIIDESGMPKERFSAEFPKEGPSILRIQQVVRGDSAAYFCASSPQQGGNTGELFFGEGSRLTVL.